A single TCR beta chain is shown here with its context. Antigen: not known. Trimming removed 5 bases at V and 0 bases at J, with 9 bases between. From germline, CDR1 is SEHNR and CDR2 FQNEAQ (reference sequence). This CDR3 has 14 residues. These data come from a study of T cell responses to AZD1222 COVID-19 vaccine. Study findings and constraints: The repertoires were collected only after the peak T cell response. Across the whole spike, CD4 TCRs peaked at regions 160-218 and 743-854.

Produced via immunoSEQ multiplex PCR; TCRdb's table is partial and in-frame only. In the table there are approximately 200,000 clones, approximately 93% of which are singletons. J is TRBJ2-3 and V is TRBV7-9, with D uncertain. The receptor's source is an adult who received the AZD1222 COVID-19 vaccine. This specimen consisted of peripheral blood, obtained 28 days after the second AZD1222 dose. CDR3 bases: TGTGCCAGCAGCCCACCCACGAGCACAGATACGCAGTATTTT. As protein: CASSPPTSTDTQYF.